The rows below give T cell receptor beta chains drawn from one sample of a study of blood T cell repertoires in COVID-19. Sequencing used immunoSEQ multiplex PCR; TCRdb keeps in-frame clones, though not all of them. The table records approximately 150,000 clones, 80% of them present only once. Specimen: PBMCs or T cells enriched from blood (not recorded which). The source is a man aged 40-55 years who had recovered from COVID-19. Both conserved end residues are part of each CDR3. The D gene is left open where the match is weak. Not every row has a clone size; where given, it reads once, few, many or a size class.

J	D	V	size	DNA	CDR3
TRBJ1-1	.	TRBV2	.	TGTGCCAGCTCATTAGGGGTCATGAACACTGAAGCTTTCTTT	CASSLGVMNTEAFF
TRBJ1-4	TRBD1	TRBV5-6	.	TGTGCCAGCAGCGCGGACAGGGGGCCCTTCAAGGGAAAAAAACTGTTTTTT	CASSADRGPFKGKKLFF
TRBJ2-6	.	TRBV9	.	TGTGCCAGCAGCGCAGGGGAGTACTCTGGGGCCAACGTCCTGACTTTC	CASSAGEYSGANVLTF
TRBJ1-1	.	TRBV4-2	.	TGTGCCAGCAGCCTCGGGGGGGGAGGCGACACTGAAGCTTTCTTT	CASSLGGGGDTEAFF
TRBJ1-1	.	TRBV15	.	TGTGCCACCAGCAAGTCGAGTCTGAGCCTGCTCGCTTTCTTT	CATSKSSLSLLAFF
TRBJ1-3	TRBD1	TRBV9	few	TGTGCCAGCAGCCGACAGGGGGAAGGAAACACCATATATTTT	CASSRQGEGNTIYF
TRBJ2-2	TRBD1	TRBV7-2	.	TGTGCCAGCAGGGATGGGACAGGGCGAACCGGGGAGCTGTTTTTT	CASRDGTGRTGELFF
TRBJ2-3	.	TRBV7-2	.	TGTGCCAGCAGCTCAAACTACAACACAGATACGCAGTATTTT	CASSSNYNTDTQYF
TRBJ2-7	TRBD2	TRBV30	.	TGTGCCTGGAGTGGGACTAGCGGGGGGTTCGGGCAGTACTTC	CAWSGTSGGFGQYF
TRBJ2-5	.	TRBV18	.	TGTGCCAGCTCACCTGCGGAGACCCAGTACTTC	CASSPAETQYF
TRBJ2-2	TRBD2	TRBV4-2	.	TGTGCCAGCAGCCAAGCTAGCGGGGGGTCGCACACCGGGGAGCTGTTTTTT	CASSQASGGSHTGELFF
TRBJ1-1	.	TRBV2	.	TGTGCCAGCCGACAGGACAGACGGGGAGCTTTCTTT	CASRQDRRGAFF
TRBJ2-3	.	TRBV3-1/TRBV3-2	.	TGTGCCAGCAGCCTGGGCGGGGCCTACGGAGATACGCAGTATTTT	CASSLGGAYGDTQYF
TRBJ1-1	.	TRBV2	.	TGTGCCAGCAGTGAACCCAGGAACACTGAAGCTTTCTTT	CASSEPRNTEAFF
TRBJ1-6	.	TRBV19	once	TGTGCCGGAACCCTAGGGCAGGGGAATTCACCCCTCCACTTT	CAGTLGQGNSPLHF
TRBJ1-5	.	TRBV3-1/TRBV3-2	.	TGTGCCAGCAGCCCACCGGGACGCGGGGAGCCCCAGCATTTT	CASSPPGRGEPQHF
TRBJ2-5	TRBD2	TRBV7-6	once	TGTGCCAGCAGCTTAGTCCGTAGCGGGGGGGCCGGAGAGACCCAGTACTTC	CASSLVRSGGAGETQYF
TRBJ2-5	.	TRBV6-4	few	TGTGCCAGCAGTGTCCAGGAGACCCAGTACTTC	CASSVQETQYF
TRBJ1-4	TRBD1	TRBV5-1	few	TGCGCCAGCAGCAGAAAGACAGGGGATCGGGAAAAACTGTTTTTT	CASSRKTGDREKLFF
TRBJ2-5	TRBD2	TRBV7-9	.	TGTGCCAGCAGCCTGCTAGCGGGGGGGCCTAGGGAGACCCAGTACTTC	CASSLLAGGPRETQYF
TRBJ1-2	TRBD1	TRBV2	.	TGTGCCAGCAGTGAGAGGGGGCCTGGCTACACCTTC	CASSERGPGYTF
TRBJ1-6	TRBD1	TRBV27	few	TGTGCCAGCAGTTTATGGGGACAGGGGGCCTCACCCCTCCACTTT	CASSLWGQGASPLHF
TRBJ2-5	TRBD2	TRBV30	.	TGTGCCTGGAGTGTAGGGACTAGCGCCAGGGAGACCCAGTACTTC	CAWSVGTSARETQYF
TRBJ1-4	.	TRBV19	.	TGTGCCAGTAGTAACTCAGGGTGGGAGGAGGAAAAACTGTTTTTT	CASSNSGWEEEKLFF
TRBJ1-1	.	TRBV27	.	TGTGCCAGCAGTTCCCTGTTAGGAGAGACTGAAGCTTTCTTT	CASSSLLGETEAFF
TRBJ2-3	.	TRBV23-1	once	TGCGCCAGGTACGGCAGGGATGGCACAGATACGCAGTATTTT	CARYGRDGTDTQYF
TRBJ2-5	.	TRBV21-1	.	TGTGCCAGCAACCCGGAAGGGCTAGCGGACATCAGGTGTCCATACCGACAAGAGACCCAGTACTTC	CASNPEGLADIRCPYRQETQYF
TRBJ2-5	TRBD2	TRBV2	.	TGTGCCAGCAGGGGACGGGTAGCGGGGCTCACGGGAGAGACCCAGTACTTC	CASRGRVAGLTGETQYF
TRBJ2-7	TRBD1	TRBV29-1	.	TGCAGCGTTGGGACAGGGGGCGCGTACGAGCAGTACTTC	CSVGTGGAYEQYF
TRBJ1-6	.	TRBV28	.	TGTGCCAGCACCTCAGACAGGTCAACCCACTTT	CASTSDRSTHF
TRBJ1-1	TRBD1	TRBV15	.	TGTGCCACCAGCACTCCACCGGACAGGGTGAACACTGAAGCTTTCTTT	CATSTPPDRVNTEAFF
TRBJ1-2	TRBD1	TRBV13	once	TGTGCCAGCAGCTCCGGACAGGGAAGGGACACCTTC	CASSSGQGRDTF
TRBJ2-1	.	TRBV11-3	.	TGTGCCAGTTTAGACGGAGTCGGATTTTGGAATGAGCAGTTCTTC	CASLDGVGFWNEQFF
TRBJ1-1	.	TRBV30	.	TGTGCCTGGAGTGTACCTCAGGAGAACACTGAAGCTTTCTTT	CAWSVPQENTEAFF
TRBJ2-2	.	TRBV6-5	once	TGTGCCAGCAGTTACTCCTCAGGGACCGGGGAGCTGTTTTTT	CASSYSSGTGELFF
TRBJ2-2	.	TRBV5-1	.	TGCGCCAGCAGCCCCGGGACTTTGAACACCGGGGAGCTGTTTTTT	CASSPGTLNTGELFF
TRBJ2-5	.	TRBV5-1	.	TGCGCCAGCAGCGGCCCAGGGGCTGCCCAAGAGACCCAGTACTTC	CASSGPGAAQETQYF
TRBJ2-6	.	TRBV11-2	.	TGTGCCAGCAGCTTATGGCGGTCAGGGGCCAACGTCCTGACTTTC	CASSLWRSGANVLTF
TRBJ2-5	.	TRBV4-1	.	TGCGCCAGCAGCCATCCCCCGGGACGACAGGAAGAGACCCAGTACTTC	CASSHPPGRQEETQYF
TRBJ2-5	.	TRBV11-2	.	TGTGCCAGCAGCCTCAAGGCGCAGGGTGGCCGGGGGGAGACCCAGTACTTC	CASSLKAQGGRGETQYF
TRBJ2-7	TRBD1	TRBV28	.	TGTGCCAGCAGTCCCCCCTTGACAGGGGCCGAGCAGTACTTC	CASSPPLTGAEQYF
TRBJ2-5	TRBD1	TRBV5-1	.	TGCGCCAGCAGCTTGGCCGACCGAGAACGGGACAGCATGTACTTC	CASSLADRERDSMYF
TRBJ2-6	.	TRBV7-8	few	TGTGCCAGCAGCTTACGGAACAGGGATGGGGCCAACGTCCTGACTTTC	CASSLRNRDGANVLTF
TRBJ2-2	TRBD2	TRBV11-2	.	TGTGCCAGCAGCTCGCCGACTAGCGGGGAACGAGGCGGGGAGCTGTTTTTT	CASSSPTSGERGGELFF
TRBJ1-1	TRBD1	TRBV30	.	TGTGCCTGGAGTCTTGGGACAGGTGAAGCTTTCTTT	CAWSLGTGEAFF
TRBJ1-4	.	TRBV9	.	TGTGCCAGCAGCCCCCAGGGGATTAATGAAAAACTGTTTTTT	CASSPQGINEKLFF
TRBJ2-3	.	TRBV30	.	TGTGCCTGGAGCCTTGGGGGCGGAGATACGCAGTATTTT	CAWSLGGGDTQYF
TRBJ1-2	.	TRBV5-1	few	TGCGCCAGCAGCCAATTGTCAGGAGGGGACGGCTACACCTTC	CASSQLSGGDGYTF
TRBJ2-5	.	TRBV9	.	TGTGCCAGCAGCGTACCTAGAGAGACCCAGTACTTC	CASSVPRETQYF
TRBJ1-2	TRBD1	TRBV18	.	TGTGCCAGCTCACCTACGACAGGGCACTATGGCTACACCTTC	CASSPTTGHYGYTF
TRBJ2-1	TRBD1	TRBV2	.	TGTGCCAGCATCCGTGGGACAGGGGACTACAATGAGCAGTTCTTC	CASIRGTGDYNEQFF
TRBJ2-2	.	TRBV10-3	.	TGTGCCATCAGCGCAGTTGGTCCGAACACCGGGGAGCTGTTTTTT	CAISAVGPNTGELFF
TRBJ1-6	.	TRBV30	once	TGTGCCTGGAGAAGGGGTAGGAATTCACCCCTCCACTTT	CAWRRGRNSPLHF
TRBJ2-5	TRBD2	TRBV15	.	TGTGCCACCAGCAGACTATGGACTAGCGGGGGGGGACAAGAGACCCAGTACTTC	CATSRLWTSGGGQETQYF
TRBJ1-1	.	TRBV7-9	.	TGTGCCAGCAGCTTTGACCAAACTAGAGCTTTCTTT	CASSFDQTRAFF
TRBJ2-3	.	TRBV19	.	TGTGCCAGTAACCGAGGGTTGGGGGATACGCAGTATTTT	CASNRGLGDTQYF
TRBJ1-4	.	TRBV14	.	TGTGCCAGCAGCCTTTCACCAGCAACTAATGAAAAACTGTTTTTT	CASSLSPATNEKLFF
TRBJ2-5	.	TRBV11-3	.	TGTGCCAGCAGCGGAGGGGGGGGCGGCGAGACCCAGTACTTC	CASSGGGGGETQYF
TRBJ1-2	.	TRBV19	few	TGTGCCAGTAAATTTGACAGTTCTCTATGGGGCTACACCTTC	CASKFDSSLWGYTF